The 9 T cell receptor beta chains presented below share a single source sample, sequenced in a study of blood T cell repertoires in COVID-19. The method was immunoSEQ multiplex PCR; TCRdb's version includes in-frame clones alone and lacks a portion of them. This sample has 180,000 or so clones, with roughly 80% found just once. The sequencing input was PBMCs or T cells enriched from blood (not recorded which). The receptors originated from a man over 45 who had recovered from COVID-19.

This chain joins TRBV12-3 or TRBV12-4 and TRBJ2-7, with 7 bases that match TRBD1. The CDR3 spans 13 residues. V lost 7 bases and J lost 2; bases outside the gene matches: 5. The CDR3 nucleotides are TGTGCCAGCACCAACCAGGGGGCCTACGAGCAGTACTTC. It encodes CASTNQGAYEQYF.

The CDR3 nucleotides are TGTGCCAGCAGCGACAGGGTTTTCGGGGAGCTGTTTTTT. Its translation is CASSDRVFGELFF. The chain recombines TRBV7-9 with TRBJ2-2; TRBD1 matches 7 bases. Germline CDR1 SEHNR, CDR2 FQNEAQ (reference sequence). The V gene end was trimmed by 5 bases and the J gene end by 7 bases; junction bases not matched to a gene: 4. The CDR3 is made up of 13 amino acids.

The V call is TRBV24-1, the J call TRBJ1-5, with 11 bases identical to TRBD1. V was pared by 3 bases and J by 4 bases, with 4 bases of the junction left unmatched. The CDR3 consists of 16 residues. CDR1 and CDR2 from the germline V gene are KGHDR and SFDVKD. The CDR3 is CATSDGDRGENQPQHF. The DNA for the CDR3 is TGTGCCACCAGTGATGGGGACAGGGGGGAAAATCAGCCCCAGCATTTT.

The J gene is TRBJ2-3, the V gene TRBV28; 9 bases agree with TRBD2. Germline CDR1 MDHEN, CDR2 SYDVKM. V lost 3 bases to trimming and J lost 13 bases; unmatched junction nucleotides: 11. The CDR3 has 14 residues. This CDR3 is CASSFRGLAGEEYF. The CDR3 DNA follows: TGTGCCAGCAGTTTCAGAGGTTTAGCGGGAGAAGAGTATTTT.

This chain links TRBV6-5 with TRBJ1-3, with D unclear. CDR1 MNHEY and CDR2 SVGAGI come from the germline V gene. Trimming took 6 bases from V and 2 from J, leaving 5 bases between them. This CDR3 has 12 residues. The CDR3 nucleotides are TGTGCCAGCAGAGACACTGGAAACACCATATATTTT. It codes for CASRDTGNTIYF.

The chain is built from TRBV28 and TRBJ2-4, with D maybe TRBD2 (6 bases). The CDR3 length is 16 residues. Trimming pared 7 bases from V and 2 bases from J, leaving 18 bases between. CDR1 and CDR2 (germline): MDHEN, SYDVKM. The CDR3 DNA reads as TGTGCCAGCACCGAGTACGGGGGACCCCCCAAAAACATTCAGTACTTC. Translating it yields CASTEYGGPPKNIQYF.

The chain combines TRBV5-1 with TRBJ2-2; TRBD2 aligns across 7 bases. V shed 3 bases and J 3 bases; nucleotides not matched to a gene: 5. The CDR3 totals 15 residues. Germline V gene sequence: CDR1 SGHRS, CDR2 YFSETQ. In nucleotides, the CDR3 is TGCGCCAGCAGCTGGGGGACTACCCACACCGGGGAGCTGTTTTTT. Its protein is CASSWGTTHTGELFF.

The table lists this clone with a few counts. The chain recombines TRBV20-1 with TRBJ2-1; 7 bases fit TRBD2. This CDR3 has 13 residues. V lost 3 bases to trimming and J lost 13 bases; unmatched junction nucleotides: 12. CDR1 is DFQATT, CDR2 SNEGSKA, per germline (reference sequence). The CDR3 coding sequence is TGCAGTGCTAGTCTAAACCCTCCGGGAGGTCAGTTCTTC. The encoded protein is CSASLNPPGGQFF.

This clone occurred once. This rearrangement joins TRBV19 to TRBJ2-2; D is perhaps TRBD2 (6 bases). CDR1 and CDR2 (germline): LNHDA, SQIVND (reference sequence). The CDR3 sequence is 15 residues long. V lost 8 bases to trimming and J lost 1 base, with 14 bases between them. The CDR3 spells CASLSGLQNTGELFF. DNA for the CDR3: TGTGCCAGTCTGTCGGGACTCCAGAACACCGGGGAGCTGTTTTTT.